What follows is one T cell receptor (beta chain) and its context. The V and J ends lost 4 bases and 5 bases respectively, with 18 bases between them. The CDR3 contains 15 residues. Looked up from germline, CDR1 is MNHEY and CDR2 is SVGAGI. This sample is drawn from a study of blood T cell repertoires in COVID-19. At the level of the study: Samples taken during acute and convalescent COVID-19 were collected in the United States, Italy and Spain.

Clones were read by immunoSEQ multiplex PCR, and TCRdb kept only the in-frame ones, dropping some. The profile covers roughly 68,000 clones, with approximately 85% appearing a single time and more than 20% taken by the ten largest. The clonotype comes from a man in his fifties with acute or convalescent COVID-19. Source material: peripheral blood. The chain carries TRBV6-5 and TRBJ2-7, with D tentatively TRBD1 (6 bases). CDR3 region: CASSFRGEIRDEQYF. As DNA, the CDR3 is TGTGCCAGCAGTTTCAGGGGAGAAATACGGGACGAGCAGTACTTC.